The rows below give T cell receptor beta chains drawn from one sample of a study of cytomegalovirus exposure and HLA in healthy donors. Repertoires were generated with immunoSEQ multiplex PCR, while TCRdb's copy carries only in-frame clones and drops some. The sample has 150,000 to 200,000 clones, and its top ten clones hold roughly 1.3%. The sequenced sample consisted of PBMCs. The receptor source for this set is a woman in her fifties or sixties in good health and CMV-seronegative. CDR3s include the opening cysteine and the closing phenylalanine or tryptophan. A D gene is named only where the DNA matches it firmly.

TRBD1,TRBV2,TRBJ2-5,CASSEWSGQGATGMDQETQYF,TGTGCCAGCAGTGAATGGTCTGGGCAGGGGGCCACAGGGATGGATCAAGAGACCCAGTACTTC
-,TRBV9,TRBJ2-3,CASSAREDTQYF,TGTGCCAGCAGCGCGAGAGAGGATACGCAGTATTTT
-,TRBV15,TRBJ2-4,CATSRDRVTSNIQYF,TGTGCCACCAGCAGAGATCGAGTGACTTCAAACATTCAGTACTTC
TRBD1,TRBV7-9,TRBJ1-3,CASSPTGGTGNTIYF,TGTGCCAGCAGCCCCACAGGGGGAACTGGAAACACCATATATTTT
-,TRBV30,TRBJ1-5,CAWGGQGNQPQHF,TGTGCCTGGGGGGGCCAGGGCAATCAGCCCCAGCATTTT
-,TRBV7-9,TRBJ1-4,CASSFPGVIAEKLFF,TGTGCCAGCAGCTTCCCAGGGGTTATAGCTGAAAAACTGTTTTTT
-,TRBV9,TRBJ2-2,CASSVRGSPWDTGELFF,TGTGCCAGCAGCGTACGCGGGTCCCCCTGGGACACCGGGGAGCTGTTTTTT
-,TRBV9,TRBJ1-5,CASSVGSGHNQPQHF,TGTGCCAGCAGCGTAGGGTCTGGGCACAATCAGCCCCAGCATTTT
-,TRBV16,TRBJ1-1,CASSQSGGNTEAFF,TGTGCCAGCAGCCAATCCGGCGGCAACACTGAAGCTTTCTTT
TRBD2,TRBV5-1,TRBJ2-7,CASSLATSGGSEQYF,TGCGCCAGCAGCTTGGCTACCAGCGGGGGGTCCGAGCAGTACTTC
TRBD1,TRBV2,TRBJ2-7,CASRAGTGSYEQYF,TGTGCCAGCAGAGCCGGGACAGGGTCCTACGAGCAGTACTTC
TRBD1,TRBV7-2,TRBJ1-1,CASSFTSRGYTEAFF,TGTGCCAGCAGCTTTACAAGCAGGGGGTACACTGAAGCTTTCTTT
-,TRBV19,TRBJ2-7,CASSFNYEQYF,TGTGCCAGTAGTTTCAACTACGAGCAGTACTTC
-,TRBV21-1,TRBJ1-5,CASSTTGARSQPQHF,TGTGCCAGCAGCACTACAGGGGCCAGGAGTCAGCCCCAGCATTTT
-,TRBV5-1,TRBJ2-7,CASSLVPGSYEQYF,TGCGCCAGCAGCTTGGTCCCGGGCTCCTACGAGCAGTACTTC
-,TRBV7-5,TRBJ2-2,CVRSLAADTGNTGELFF,TGTGTCAGAAGCTTAGCCGCGGACACAGGGAACACCGGGGAGCTGTTTTTT
-,TRBV4-1,TRBJ1-1,CASSHPTGHTEAFF,TGCGCCAGCAGCCATCCTACAGGACACACTGAAGCTTTCTTT
TRBD1,TRBV2,TRBJ1-2,CAGRDRGPYGYTF,TGTGCCGGGAGGGACAGGGGACCATATGGCTACACCTTC
-,TRBV2,TRBJ2-7,CASTSVGGTSSYEQYF,TGTGCCAGCACGTCTGTGGGCGGGACGAGCTCCTACGAGCAGTACTTC
TRBD1,TRBV5-4,TRBJ2-7,CASSSGQGVSYEQYF,TGTGCCAGCAGCTCGGGACAGGGGGTGTCCTACGAGCAGTACTTC
TRBD2,TRBV2,TRBJ2-2,CASETGLAGGNTGELFF,TGTGCCAGCGAAACGGGACTAGCGGGGGGGAACACCGGGGAGCTGTTTTTT
TRBD2,TRBV15,TRBJ2-4,CATSIGPGLAGHIQYF,TGTGCCACCAGCATAGGACCGGGACTAGCAGGTCACATTCAGTACTTC
TRBD2,TRBV5-1,TRBJ2-5,CASRLGTSGFQETQYF,TGCGCCAGCAGGTTGGGGACTAGCGGGTTTCAGGAGACCCAGTACTTC
TRBD2,TRBV9,TRBJ2-3,CASSPSTSGRGLDTQYF,TGTGCCAGCAGCCCGTCGACTAGCGGGAGGGGGCTGGATACGCAGTATTTT
-,TRBV7-9,TRBJ2-1,CATTASELDEQFF,TGTGCCACAACCGCAAGCGAGTTGGATGAGCAGTTCTTC
TRBD1,TRBV5-5,TRBJ1-1,CASSLAFGTGYTEAFF,TGTGCCAGCAGCTTGGCGTTTGGGACAGGGTACACTGAAGCTTTCTTT
-,TRBV19,TRBJ1-1,CASSKWGQSLNTEAFF,TGTGCCAGTAGTAAATGGGGACAAAGCCTTAACACTGAAGCTTTCTTT
-,TRBV7-2,TRBJ2-3,CASSLRTASSTDTQYF,TGTGCCAGCAGCCTTCGGACAGCCTCTAGCACAGATACGCAGTATTTT
-,TRBV5-1,TRBJ1-1,CASSFDAGYNTEAFF,TGCGCCAGCAGCTTCGATGCAGGGTATAACACTGAAGCTTTCTTT
-,TRBV11-2,TRBJ2-7,CASSSTRVGEQYF,TGTGCCAGCAGCTCCACCAGGGTAGGCGAGCAGTACTTC
TRBD2,TRBV5-1,TRBJ2-2,CASGGLAEPNTGELFF,TGCGCCAGCGGCGGACTAGCGGAACCGAACACCGGGGAGCTGTTTTTT
TRBD1,TRBV11-2,TRBJ1-1,CASSSGRAGGLNTEAFF,TGTGCCAGCAGCTCCGGCAGGGCAGGGGGACTGAACACTGAAGCTTTCTTT
-,TRBV2,TRBJ1-2,CARDSMFGYTF,TGTGCCAGGGACAGTATGTTTGGCTACACCTTC
-,TRBV18,TRBJ1-3,CASSPRGQTSGNTIYF,TGTGCCAGCTCACCTCGCGGACAAACCTCTGGAAACACCATATATTTT
-,TRBV18,TRBJ2-3,CASSHQTEGTDTQYF,TGTGCCAGCTCACACCAAACGGAGGGCACAGATACGCAGTATTTT
-,TRBV5-1,TRBJ1-5,CASSLMEGLDQPQHF,TGCGCCAGCAGCTTGATGGAGGGTCTGGATCAGCCCCAGCATTTT
-,TRBV5-1,TRBJ2-7,CASSFGQYYEQYF,TGCGCCAGCAGCTTTGGACAGTACTACGAGCAGTACTTC
-,TRBV7-3,TRBJ1-1,CASSLNQGNTEAFF,TGTGCCAGCAGCTTAAACCAGGGGAACACTGAAGCTTTCTTT
-,TRBV7-2,TRBJ2-7,CASSLAGHLLYEQYF,TGTGCCAGCAGCTTAGCGGGACACCTTCTCTACGAGCAGTACTTC
-,TRBV9,TRBJ2-3,CASSAGDTQYF,TGTGCCAGCAGCGCAGGGGATACGCAGTATTTT
-,TRBV4-1,TRBJ1-5,CASSQDVYSNQPQHF,TGCGCCAGCAGCCAAGACGTTTATAGCAATCAGCCCCAGCATTTT
-,TRBV19,TRBJ1-1,CASRETTLFRPEAFF,TGTGCCAGTCGAGAGACTACCCTTTTTCGACCTGAAGCTTTCTTT
-,TRBV13,TRBJ2-7,CASSLGRDSYEQYF,TGTGCCAGCAGCTTAGGACGGGACTCCTACGAGCAGTACTTC
-,TRBV11-3,TRBJ2-2,CASSLDPVGELFF,TGTGCCAGCAGCTTAGATCCTGTCGGGGAGCTGTTTTTT
-,TRBV4-3,TRBJ2-2,CASSKLDRNTGELFF,TGCGCCAGCAGCAAGCTGGACAGGAACACCGGGGAGCTGTTTTTT
-,TRBV10-3,TRBJ1-6,CAIRRPLENSPLHF,TGTGCCATCAGGCGGCCCCTGGAAAATTCACCCCTCCACTTT